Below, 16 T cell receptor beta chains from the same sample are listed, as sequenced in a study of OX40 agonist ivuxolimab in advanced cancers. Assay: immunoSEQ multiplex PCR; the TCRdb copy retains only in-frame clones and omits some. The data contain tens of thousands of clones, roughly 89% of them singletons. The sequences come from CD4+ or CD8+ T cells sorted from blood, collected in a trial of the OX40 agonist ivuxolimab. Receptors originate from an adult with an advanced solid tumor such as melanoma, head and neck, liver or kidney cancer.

CDR3 region: CASSLRRSGYQETQYF. In nucleotides, the CDR3 is TGTGCCAGCAGCCTGCGGAGGAGCGGGTACCAAGAGACCCAGTACTTC. The chain recombines TRBV5-8 with TRBJ2-5; perhaps TRBD2 as D (6 bases). CDR1 SGHTS and CDR2 YDEGEE come from the germline V gene. The CDR3 runs to 16 residues. V gave up 4 bases and J gave up 0 bases, with 16 bases separating them.

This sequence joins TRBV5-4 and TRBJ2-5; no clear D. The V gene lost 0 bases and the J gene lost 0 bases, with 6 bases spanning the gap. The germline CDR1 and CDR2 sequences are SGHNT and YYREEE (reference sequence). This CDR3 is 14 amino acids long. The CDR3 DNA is TGTGCCAGCAGCTTGGCTCCACACCAAGAGACCCAGTACTTC. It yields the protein CASSLAPHQETQYF.

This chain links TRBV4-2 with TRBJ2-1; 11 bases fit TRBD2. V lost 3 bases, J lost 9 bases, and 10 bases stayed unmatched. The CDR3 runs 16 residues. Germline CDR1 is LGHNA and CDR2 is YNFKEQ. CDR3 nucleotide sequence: TGTGCCAGCAGCCAGTTTACTAGCGGGGGAATCGGTGAGCAGTTCTTC. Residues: CASSQFTSGGIGEQFF.

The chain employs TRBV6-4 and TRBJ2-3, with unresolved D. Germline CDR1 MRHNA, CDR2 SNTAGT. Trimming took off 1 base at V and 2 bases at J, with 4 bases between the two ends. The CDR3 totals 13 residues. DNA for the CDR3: TGTGCCAGCAGTGACTTCCCCACAGATACGCAGTATTTT. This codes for CASSDFPTDTQYF.

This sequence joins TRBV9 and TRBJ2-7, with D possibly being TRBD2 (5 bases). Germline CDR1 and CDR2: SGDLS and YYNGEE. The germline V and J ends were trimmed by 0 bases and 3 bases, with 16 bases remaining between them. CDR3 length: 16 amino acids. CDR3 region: CASSVAADFSYYEQYF. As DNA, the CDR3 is TGTGCCAGCAGCGTAGCAGCGGATTTCTCCTACTACGAGCAGTACTTC.

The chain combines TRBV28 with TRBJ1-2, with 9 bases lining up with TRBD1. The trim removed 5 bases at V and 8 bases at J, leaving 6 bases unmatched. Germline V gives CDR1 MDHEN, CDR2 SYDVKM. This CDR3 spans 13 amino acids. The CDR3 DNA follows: TGTGCCAGCAGTCAACAGGGGGCGGGAGGCTACACCTTC. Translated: CASSQQGAGGYTF.

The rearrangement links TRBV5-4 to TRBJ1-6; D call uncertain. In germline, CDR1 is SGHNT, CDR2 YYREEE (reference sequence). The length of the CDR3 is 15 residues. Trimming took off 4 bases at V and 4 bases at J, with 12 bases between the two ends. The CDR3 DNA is TGTGCCAGCAGCCGGGAGGCAGAATATAATTCACCCCTCCACTTT. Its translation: CASSREAEYNSPLHF.

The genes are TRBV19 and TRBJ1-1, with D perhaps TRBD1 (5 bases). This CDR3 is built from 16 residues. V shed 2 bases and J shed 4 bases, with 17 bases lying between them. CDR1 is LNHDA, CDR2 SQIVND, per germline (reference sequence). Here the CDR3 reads CASSIPRGDWGTEAFF. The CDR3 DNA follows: TGTGCCAGTAGTATACCTCGGGGGGACTGGGGCACTGAAGCTTTCTTT.

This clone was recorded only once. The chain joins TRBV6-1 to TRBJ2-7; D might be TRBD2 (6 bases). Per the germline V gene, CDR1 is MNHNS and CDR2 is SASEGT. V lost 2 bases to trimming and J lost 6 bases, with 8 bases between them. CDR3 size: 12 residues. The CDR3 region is CASSEWEAEQYF. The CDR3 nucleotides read TGTGCCAGCAGTGAATGGGAGGCCGAGCAGTACTTC.

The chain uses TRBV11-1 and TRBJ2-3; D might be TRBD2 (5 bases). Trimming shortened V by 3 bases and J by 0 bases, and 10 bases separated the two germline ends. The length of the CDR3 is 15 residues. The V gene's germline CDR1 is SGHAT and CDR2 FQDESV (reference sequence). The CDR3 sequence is CASSLTTPSTDTQYF. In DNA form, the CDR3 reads TGTGCCAGCAGCTTGACTACCCCTAGCACAGATACGCAGTATTTT.

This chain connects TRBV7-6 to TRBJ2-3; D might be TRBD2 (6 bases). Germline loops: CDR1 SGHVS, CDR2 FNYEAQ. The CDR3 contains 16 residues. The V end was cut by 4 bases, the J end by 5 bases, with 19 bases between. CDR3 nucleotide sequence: TGTGCCAGCAGCTCCAGGTGGACCCGGGGGAAAGATACGCAGTATTTT. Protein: CASSSRWTRGKDTQYF.

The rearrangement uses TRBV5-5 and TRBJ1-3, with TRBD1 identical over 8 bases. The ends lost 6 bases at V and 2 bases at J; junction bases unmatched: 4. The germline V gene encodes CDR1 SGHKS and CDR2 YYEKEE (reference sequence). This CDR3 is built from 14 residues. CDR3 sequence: CASNRDRPGNTIYF. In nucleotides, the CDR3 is TGTGCCAGCAACCGGGACAGGCCTGGAAACACCATATATTTT. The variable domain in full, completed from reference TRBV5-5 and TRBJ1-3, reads DAGVTQSPTHLIKTRGQQVTLRCSPISGHKSVSWYQQVLGQGPQFIFQYYEKEERGRGNFPDRFSARQFPNYSSELNVNALLLGDSALYLCASNRDRPGNTIYFGEGSWLTVV.

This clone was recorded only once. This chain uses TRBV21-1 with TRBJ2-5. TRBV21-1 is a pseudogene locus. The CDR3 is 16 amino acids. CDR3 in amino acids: CASSPIQFPEGETQYF. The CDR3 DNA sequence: TGTGCCAGCAGCCCGATCCAATTTCCGGAAGGGGAGACCCAGTACTTC.

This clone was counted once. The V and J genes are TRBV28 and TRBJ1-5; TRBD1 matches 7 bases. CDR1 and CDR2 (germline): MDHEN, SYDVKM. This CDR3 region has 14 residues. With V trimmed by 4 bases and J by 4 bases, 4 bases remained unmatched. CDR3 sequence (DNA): TGTGCCAGCAGTTCCGGGACAGCTAATCAGCCCCAGCATTTT. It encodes CASSSGTANQPQHF. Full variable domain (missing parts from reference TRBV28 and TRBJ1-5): DVKVTQSSRYLVKRTGEKVFLECVQDMDHENMFWYRQDPGLGLRLIYFSYDVKMKEKGDIPEGYSVSREKKERFSLILESASTNQTSMYLCASSSGTANQPQHFGDGTRLSIL.

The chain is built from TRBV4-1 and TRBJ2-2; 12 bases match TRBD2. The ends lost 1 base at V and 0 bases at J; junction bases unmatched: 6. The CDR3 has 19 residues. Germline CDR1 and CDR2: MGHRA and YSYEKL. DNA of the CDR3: TGCGCCAGCAGCCAAGGGACTAGCGGGGCAAACGCGAACACCGGGGAGCTGTTTTTT. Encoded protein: CASSQGTSGANANTGELFF.

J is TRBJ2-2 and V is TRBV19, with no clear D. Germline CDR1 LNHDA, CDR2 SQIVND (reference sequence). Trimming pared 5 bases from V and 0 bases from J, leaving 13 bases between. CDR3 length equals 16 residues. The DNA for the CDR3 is TGTGCCAGTAGTCAGGCCCTAGGGACGAACACCGGGGAGCTGTTTTTT. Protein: CASSQALGTNTGELFF.